Below, one TCR beta chain is given with its context. In the original processing: Reference gene primer amplification in the assay estimated nucleated cell counts. Profiled with immunoSEQ multiplex PCR; TCRdb holds only in-frame clones, not every one. That table furnishes V, J and clone size, whereas the DNA furnished D and trimming. The data contain approximately 70,000 clones, about 90% of them seen just once; the ten biggest clones take up around 12%. CDR1 is SGHDT, CDR2 YYEEEE, per germline. Trimming shortened V by 4 bases and J by 2 bases, and 10 bases separated the two germline ends. This CDR3 is 13 amino acids long. This sample was included in a study of blood T cell repertoires in COVID-19. Turning to the study itself: The United States, Italy and Spain provided the acute and convalescent COVID-19 samples. The analysed material was cDNA or gDNA that came from T cells, B-cell-depleted T cells, or PBMCs.

The receptor comes from a human donor with active COVID-19. The donor label of this sample is uncertain. Sequencing input: peripheral blood. The rearrangement links TRBV5-6 to TRBJ2-7; no clear D gene. The CDR3 here is CASSPQITYEQYF. DNA of the CDR3: TGTGCCAGCAGCCCGCAGATTACCTACGAGCAGTACTTC.